This TCR beta chain was identified in a study of resident and recirculating memory T cells in vitiligo. Study findings and constraints: Non-conserved TCRs across sites and patients suggested distinct clones per lesion.

About this clone: What it recognizes is unknown.

Data came from immunoSEQ multiplex PCR; TCRdb stores just in-frame clones and leaves some out. The top ten hold 4.5% of the sample, which has 39,000 or so clones, about 93% seen once. Trimming left V 4 bases short and J 12 bases short, with 24 bases between. Germline CDR1 LGHNA, CDR2 YNFKEQ. There are 15 residues in the CDR3. V gene TRBV4-2 combines with J gene TRBJ1-1; perhaps TRBD1 as D (5 bases). Material for sequencing was blood. This receptor was obtained from a male donor with vitiligo. The CDR3 DNA sequence: TGTGCCAGCAGCCCCAAGCTGTTAACGACAGAAGAGTCTTTCTTT. Amino acids: CASSPKLLTTEESFF.